The TCR beta chain under discussion was sequenced for a study of shared clonotypes between healthy human individuals. It was some 84 million PBMCs that unsorted samples used for genomic DNA. This CDR3 comprises 14 residues. Trimming left V 3 bases short and J 1 base short, with 10 bases between. The V gene's germline CDR1 is SEHNR and CDR2 FQNEAQ (reference sequence). Each cell subset's genomic DNA was divided evenly among several immunoSEQ plates. Unsorted PBMC samples were amplified in replicate PCRs containing around 310 ng DNA, roughly 30,000 T cell genomes. Original processing notes: Owing to the provision of junction-only sequences devoid of quality scores by immunoSEQ, filtering differed. TCRdb's table, derived via immunoSEQ multiplex PCR, lists solely in-frame clones and lacks some. For V, J and clone size, that table is used; D and trimming come from the DNA. The sample contains around 430,000 clones, 70% to 80% of which appear only once.

The J gene is TRBJ2-7, the V gene TRBV7-9, with D tentatively TRBD1 (5 bases). Material for sequencing was PBMCs. This sequence was found in a woman aged 40-49 years in good health. Some clones in this sample may be carry-over from other donors' samples. The chain's CDR3 is CASSFWTSSYEQYF. The CDR3 DNA is TGTGCCAGCAGCTTTTGGACATCATCCTACGAGCAGTACTTC. The full variable domain, its missing parts supplied by reference TRBV7-9 and TRBJ2-7, is DTGVSQNPRHKITKRGQNVTFRCDPISEHNRLYWYRQTLGQGPEFLTYFQNEAQLEKSRLLSDRFSAERPKGSFSTLEIQRTEQGDSAMYLCASSFWTSSYEQYFGPGTRLTVT.